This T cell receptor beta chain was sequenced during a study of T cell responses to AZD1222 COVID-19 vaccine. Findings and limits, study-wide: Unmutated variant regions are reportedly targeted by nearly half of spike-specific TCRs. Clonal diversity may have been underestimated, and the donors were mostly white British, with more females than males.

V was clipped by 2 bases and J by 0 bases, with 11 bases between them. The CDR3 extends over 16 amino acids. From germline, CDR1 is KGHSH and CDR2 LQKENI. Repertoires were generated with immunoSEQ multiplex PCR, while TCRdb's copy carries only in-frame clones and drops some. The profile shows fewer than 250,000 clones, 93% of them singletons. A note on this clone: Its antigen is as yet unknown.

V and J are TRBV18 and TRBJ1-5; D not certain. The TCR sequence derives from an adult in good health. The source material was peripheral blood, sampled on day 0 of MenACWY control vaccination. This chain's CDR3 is CASSPVAQLSNQPQHF. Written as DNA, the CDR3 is TGTGCCAGCTCACCAGTCGCACAGCTTAGCAATCAGCCCCAGCATTTT.